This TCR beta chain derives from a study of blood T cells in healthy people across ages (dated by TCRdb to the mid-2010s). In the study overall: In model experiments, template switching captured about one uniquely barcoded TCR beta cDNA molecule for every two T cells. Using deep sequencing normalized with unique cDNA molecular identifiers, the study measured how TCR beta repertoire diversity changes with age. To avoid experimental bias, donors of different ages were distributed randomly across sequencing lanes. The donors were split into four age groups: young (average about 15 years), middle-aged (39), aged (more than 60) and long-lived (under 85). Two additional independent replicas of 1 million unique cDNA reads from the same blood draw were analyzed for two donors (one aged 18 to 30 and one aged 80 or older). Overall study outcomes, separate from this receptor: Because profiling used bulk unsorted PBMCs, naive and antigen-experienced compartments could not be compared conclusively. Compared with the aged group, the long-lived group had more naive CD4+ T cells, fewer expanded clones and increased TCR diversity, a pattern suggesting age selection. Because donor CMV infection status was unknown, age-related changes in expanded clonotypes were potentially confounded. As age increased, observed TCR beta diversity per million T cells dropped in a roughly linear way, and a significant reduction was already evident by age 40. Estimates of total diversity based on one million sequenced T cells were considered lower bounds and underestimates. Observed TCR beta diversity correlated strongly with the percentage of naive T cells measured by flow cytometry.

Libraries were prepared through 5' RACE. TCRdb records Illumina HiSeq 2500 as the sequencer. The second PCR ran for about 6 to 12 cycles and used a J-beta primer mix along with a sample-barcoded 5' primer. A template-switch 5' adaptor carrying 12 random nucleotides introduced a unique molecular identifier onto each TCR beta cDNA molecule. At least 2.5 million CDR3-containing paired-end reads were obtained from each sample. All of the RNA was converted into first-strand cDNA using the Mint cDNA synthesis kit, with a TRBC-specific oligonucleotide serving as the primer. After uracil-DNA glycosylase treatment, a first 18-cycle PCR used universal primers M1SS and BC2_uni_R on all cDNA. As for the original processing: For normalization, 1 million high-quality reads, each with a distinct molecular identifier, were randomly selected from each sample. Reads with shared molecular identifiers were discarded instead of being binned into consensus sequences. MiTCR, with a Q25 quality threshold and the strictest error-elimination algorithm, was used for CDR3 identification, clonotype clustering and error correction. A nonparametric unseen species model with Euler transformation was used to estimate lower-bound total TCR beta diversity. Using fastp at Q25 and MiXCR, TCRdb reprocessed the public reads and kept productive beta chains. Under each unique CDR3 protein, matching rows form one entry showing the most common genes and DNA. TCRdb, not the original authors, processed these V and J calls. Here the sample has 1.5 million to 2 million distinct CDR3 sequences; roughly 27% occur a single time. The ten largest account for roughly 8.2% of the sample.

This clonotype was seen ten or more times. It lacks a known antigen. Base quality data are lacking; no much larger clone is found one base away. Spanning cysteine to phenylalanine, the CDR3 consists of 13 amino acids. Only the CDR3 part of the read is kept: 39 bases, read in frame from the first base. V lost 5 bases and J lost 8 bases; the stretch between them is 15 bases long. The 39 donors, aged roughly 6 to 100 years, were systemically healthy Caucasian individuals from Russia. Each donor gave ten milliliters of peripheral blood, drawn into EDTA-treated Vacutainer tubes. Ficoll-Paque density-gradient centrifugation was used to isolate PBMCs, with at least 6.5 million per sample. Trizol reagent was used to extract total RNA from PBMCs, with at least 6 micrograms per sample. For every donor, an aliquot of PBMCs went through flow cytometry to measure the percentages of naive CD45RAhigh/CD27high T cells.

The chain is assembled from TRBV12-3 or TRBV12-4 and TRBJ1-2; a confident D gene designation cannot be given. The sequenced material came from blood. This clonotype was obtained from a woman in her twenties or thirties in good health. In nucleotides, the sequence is TGTGCCAGCAGTCGATCAGTGACGCGGGGCTACACCTTC. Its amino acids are CASSRSVTRGYTF.